A single T cell receptor beta chain is shown here with its context. The data originate from a study of shared clonotypes between healthy human individuals. Clones were read by immunoSEQ multiplex PCR, and TCRdb kept only the in-frame ones, dropping some. Of about 610,000 clones listed, around 97% are singletons. The CDR3 totals 13 residues. Germline-derived CDR1 and CDR2 are SGHRS and YFSETQ. V lost 0 bases and J lost 6, with 9 bases in between. Only Caucasian adults living in Nashville, Tennessee made up the donor group. This chain joins TRBV5-1 and TRBJ1-2; no clear D gene. Sequenced material: naive CD4+ T cells sorted from blood. Indicated subset: CD45RA+ positively selected. This clonotype originated in a woman aged 25-40 years in good health. The CDR3 protein is CASSLVGLHGYTF. The DNA for the CDR3 is TGCGCCAGCAGCTTGGTCGGGCTTCATGGCTACACCTTC.